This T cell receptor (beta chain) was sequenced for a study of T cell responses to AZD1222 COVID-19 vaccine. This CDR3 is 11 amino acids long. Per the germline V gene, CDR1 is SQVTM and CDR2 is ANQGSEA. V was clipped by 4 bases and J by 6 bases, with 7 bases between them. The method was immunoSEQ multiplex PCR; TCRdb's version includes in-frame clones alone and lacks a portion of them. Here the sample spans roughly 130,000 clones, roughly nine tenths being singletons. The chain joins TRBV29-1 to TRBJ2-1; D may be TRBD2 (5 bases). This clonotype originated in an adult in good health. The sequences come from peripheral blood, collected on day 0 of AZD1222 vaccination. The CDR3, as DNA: TGCAGCGTTGGGGCGGGCAATGAGCAGTTCTTC. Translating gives CSVGAGNEQFF.